Following are 24 T cell receptor beta chains from one sample sequenced in a study of T cells expressing NK-cell markers. No DNA is given; TCRdb re-called the 5' RACE reads and lists each CDR3 protein once. The specimen's table records 140,000 or so distinct CDR3 sequences. The sample taken for sequencing was blood T cells: a sorted CD56 or NKG2C T cell subset, CD4+ or CD8+ T cells, or bulk PBMC T cells (not recorded which). The receptors were gathered from a man between 18 and 29 years old in good health.

This chain connects TRBV19 to TRBJ1-1; the D call of TRBD1 rests on TCRdb alone, since no DNA is present to check it. The germline V gene has CDR1 LNHDA and CDR2 SQIVND (reference sequence). This CDR3 is built from 14 residues. CDR3 sequence: CASSIGGRGTEAFF.

The rearrangement joins TRBV24-1 to TRBJ2-5; the D call from TCRdb, TRBD1, cannot be confirmed without DNA. CDR1 is KGHDR and CDR2 is SFDVKD in the germline V gene. CDR3 length: 19 amino acids. The CDR3 reads CATSDSGQANLFFQETQYF.

V and J are TRBV11-3 and TRBJ2-1; no DNA is available, so the TRBD2 call from TCRdb remains unchecked. The CDR3 runs 13 residues. Germline V gives CDR1 SGHNT, CDR2 YENEEA. The CDR3 loop reads CASSFAGAYEQFF.

CDR3 sequence: CASRGTEAGNTGELFF. This chain connects TRBV9 to TRBJ2-2; TCRdb lists TRBD2, though no DNA is available to test this call. There are 16 residues in the CDR3. CDR1 is SGDLS, CDR2 YYNGEE, per germline.

The V call is TRBV6-5, the J call TRBJ2-1. This CDR3 comprises 13 residues. CDR1 and CDR2 (germline): MNHEY, SVGAGI. CDR3 residues: CASSYAENNEQFF.

The chain combines TRBV12-3 or TRBV12-4 with TRBJ2-1; TCRdb outputs TRBD2, but without DNA this stays unchecked. This CDR3 spans 14 amino acids. CDR3 loop: CASTASGPYNEQFF.

The chain combines TRBV5-5 with TRBJ2-1; TCRdb proposes TRBD2, but this gene call is untestable without DNA. From germline, CDR1 is SGHKS and CDR2 YYEKEE (reference sequence). The CDR3 sequence is 16 residues long. CDR3 loop: CASSLVAAGVVDEQFF.

This chain connects TRBV7-9 to TRBJ1-1; TCRdb selects TRBD1, and the lack of DNA leaves this call unchecked. Germline CDR1 and CDR2: SEHNR and FQNEAQ (reference sequence). This CDR3 region has 15 residues. CDR3 region: CASSLSPRGATEAFF.

This sequence joins TRBV20-1 and TRBJ2-1; the D call of TRBD1 rests on TCRdb alone, since no DNA is present to check it. Germline CDR1 and CDR2: DFQATT and SNEGSKA (reference sequence). CDR3 length: 11 residues. The chain's CDR3 is CSTTGSNEQFF.

This chain uses TRBV5-5 with TRBJ1-1. CDR1 is SGHKS and CDR2 is YYEKEE in the germline V gene (reference sequence). This CDR3 is 12 amino acids long. This chain's CDR3 is CASSPMNTEAFF.

The chain has TRBV7-2 and TRBJ2-7; TCRdb picks TRBD1, but there is no DNA to check that call. Germline CDR1 is SGHTA and CDR2 is FQGNSA. This CDR3 has 13 amino acids. This CDR3 reads CASSFGTFAEQYF.

The V gene is TRBV7-3, the J gene TRBJ2-7. CDR1 is SGHTA and CDR2 is FQGTGA in the germline V gene. The CDR3 has 13 amino acids. CDR3: CASSTSDGYEQYF.

The chain couples TRBV7-9 to TRBJ2-1; as DNA is missing, the TRBD2 call by TCRdb cannot be tested. The CDR3 extends over 11 amino acids. Per germline, CDR1 SEHNR and CDR2 FQNEAQ (reference sequence). This chain's CDR3 is CASRGVNEQFF.

The genes are TRBV5-1 and TRBJ2-1. The length of the CDR3 is 14 residues. The germline V gene encodes CDR1 SGHRS and CDR2 YFSETQ. The CDR3 loop reads CASSLALDLNEQFF. Based on the CDR3 plus reference TRBV5-1 and TRBJ2-1, the full variable domain is KAGVTQTPRYLIKTRGQQVTLSCSPISGHRSVSWYQQTPGQGLQFLFEYFSETQRNKGNFPGRFSGRQFSNSRSEMNVSTLELGDSALYLCASSLALDLNEQFFGPGTRLTVL.

The chain uses TRBV6-6 and TRBJ2-5; the D call of TRBD2 rests on TCRdb alone, since no DNA is present to check it. The CDR3 sequence is 13 residues long. Germline-derived CDR1 and CDR2 are MNHNY and SVGAGI (reference sequence). CDR3 amino acids: CASSYLGSETQYF.

This chain joins TRBV7-9 and TRBJ2-1; TCRdb's D call, TRBD2, is unchecked because there is no DNA. The CDR3 contains 16 residues. Germline CDR1 is SEHNR and CDR2 is FQNEAQ (reference sequence). The CDR3 region is CASSLPGLAGVREQFF.

The chain joins TRBV15 to TRBJ2-3. This CDR3 has 15 amino acids. Germline CDR1 LNHNV, CDR2 YYDKDF (reference sequence). The CDR3 loop is CATSRAFRSTDTQYF.

This CDR3 is CASSLVTSGRLDEQFF. This chain uses TRBV7-6 with TRBJ2-1; TCRdb indicates TRBD2, and absent DNA this call remains unverified. Germline V lookup: CDR1 SGHVS, CDR2 FNYEAQ. The CDR3 loop spans 16 amino acids. Looking up the rest from reference TRBV7-6 and TRBJ2-1 gives the full variable domain: GAGVSQSPRYKVTKRGQDVALRCDPISGHVSLYWYRQALGQGPEFLTYFNYEAQQDKSGLPNDRFSAERPEGSISTLTIQRTEQRDSAMYRCASSLVTSGRLDEQFFGPGTRLTVL.

The CDR3: CSARRMGQGNTEAFF. V gene TRBV20-1 combines with J gene TRBJ1-1; the D gene TCRdb calls, TRBD1, cannot be checked with no DNA. CDR1 DFQATT and CDR2 SNEGSKA come from the germline V gene (reference sequence). The CDR3 consists of 15 residues.

The chain has TRBV28 and TRBJ1-2; TCRdb's D gene call, TRBD1, goes unchecked for lack of DNA. The CDR3 covers 13 residues. Germline values: CDR1 MDHEN, CDR2 SYDVKM. The CDR3 here is CASRTDRTYGYTF.

V gene TRBV7-8 combines with J gene TRBJ2-3. The germline V gene encodes CDR1 SGHVS and CDR2 FQNEAQ. The CDR3 sequence is 14 residues long. The CDR3 loop reads CASSVFLGTDTQYF. The full variable domain, with the rest looked up from reference TRBV7-8 and TRBJ2-3, is GAGVSQSPRYKVAKRGQDVALRCDPISGHVSLFWYQQALGQGPEFLTYFQNEAQLDKSGLPSDRFFAERPEGSVSTLKIQRTQQEDSAVYLCASSVFLGTDTQYFGPGTRLTVL.

The chain links TRBV19 to TRBJ2-5; with no DNA, the TCRdb D assignment of TRBD1 cannot be verified. The CDR3 contains 17 residues. Per the germline V gene, CDR1 is LNHDA and CDR2 is SQIVND (reference sequence). CDR3 sequence: CATQGHTAGLNTETQYF.

This rearrangement joins TRBV7-9 to TRBJ2-5. Germline CDR1 is SEHNR and CDR2 is FQNEAQ (reference sequence). This CDR3 is built from 14 residues. CDR3 amino acids: CASSLEFIQETQYF.

The CDR3 region is CASSQRGRDGHTEAFF. The rearrangement uses TRBV4-2 and TRBJ1-1; the D gene TCRdb calls, TRBD1, cannot be checked with no DNA. The CDR3 is made up of 16 amino acids. Germline CDR1 reads LGHNA; CDR2 reads YNFKEQ.